This TCR beta chain stems from a study of a mutant IDH1 vaccine in newly diagnosed glioma. Study context: First vaccine doses came 4-6 weeks after radiotherapy alone, or with temozolomide cycles. An approximately 62% male, approximately 38% female split and a mean age of approximately 40 years characterized treated patients.

Time point in this sample: week 11, during vaccination. What each vaccine dose contained was 300 ug of mutant IDH1 20-mer peptide, accompanied by topical imiquimod. Profiling relied on immunoSEQ multiplex PCR, and the TCRdb table lists in-frame clones only, not all of them. The sample yields fewer than 70,000 clones, 70% to 85% seen once. The CDR3 length is 14 residues. CDR1 SGHRS and CDR2 YFSETQ come from the germline V gene. Trimming left V 4 bases short and J 3 bases short, with 13 bases between. With regard to this clone: Its antigen is undetermined.

The sequencing used PBMCs, collected from a glioma patient whose treatment included an IDH1 peptide vaccine. The chain employs TRBV5-1 and TRBJ1-1, with a possible D match to TRBD1 (5 bases). This receptor was taken from a young man with glioma. CDR3 residues: CASSTLGTDTEAFF. The CDR3 DNA reads TGCGCCAGCAGCACGTTGGGGACGGACACTGAAGCTTTCTTT.